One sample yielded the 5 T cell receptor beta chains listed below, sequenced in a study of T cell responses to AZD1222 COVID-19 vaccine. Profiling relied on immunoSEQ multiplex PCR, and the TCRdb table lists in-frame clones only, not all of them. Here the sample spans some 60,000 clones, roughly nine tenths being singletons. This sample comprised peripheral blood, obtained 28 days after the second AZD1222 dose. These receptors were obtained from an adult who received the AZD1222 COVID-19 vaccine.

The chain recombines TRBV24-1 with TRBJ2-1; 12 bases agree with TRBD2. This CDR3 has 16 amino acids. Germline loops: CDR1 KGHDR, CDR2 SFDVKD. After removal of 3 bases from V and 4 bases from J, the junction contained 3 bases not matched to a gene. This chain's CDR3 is CATSDALAGGYNEQFF. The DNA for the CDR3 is TGTGCCACCAGTGATGCCCTAGCGGGAGGGTACAATGAGCAGTTCTTC.

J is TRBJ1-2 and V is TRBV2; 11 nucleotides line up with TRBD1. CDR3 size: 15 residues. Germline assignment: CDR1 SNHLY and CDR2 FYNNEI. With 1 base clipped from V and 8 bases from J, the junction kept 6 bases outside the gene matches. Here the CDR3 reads CASSEGGQGERGYTF. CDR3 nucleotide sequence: TGTGCCAGCAGTGAAGGGGGACAGGGGGAACGAGGCTACACCTTC.

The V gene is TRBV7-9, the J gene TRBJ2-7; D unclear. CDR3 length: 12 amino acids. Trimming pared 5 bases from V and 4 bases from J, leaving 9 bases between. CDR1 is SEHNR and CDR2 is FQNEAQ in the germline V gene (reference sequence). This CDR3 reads CASSPDGYEQYF. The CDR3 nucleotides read TGTGCCAGCAGCCCGGACGGGTACGAGCAGTACTTC.

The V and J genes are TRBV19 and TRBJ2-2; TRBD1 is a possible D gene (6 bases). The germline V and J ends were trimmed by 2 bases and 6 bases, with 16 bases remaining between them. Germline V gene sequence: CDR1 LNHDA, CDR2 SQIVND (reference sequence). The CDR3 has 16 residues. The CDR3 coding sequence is TGTGCCAGTAGTATAAACAGGGTTTACGGGGCCGGGGAGCTGTTTTTT. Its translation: CASSINRVYGAGELFF.

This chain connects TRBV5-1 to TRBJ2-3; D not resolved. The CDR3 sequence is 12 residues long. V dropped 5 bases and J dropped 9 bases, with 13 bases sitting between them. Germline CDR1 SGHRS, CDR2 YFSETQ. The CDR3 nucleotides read TGCGCCAGCAGTAACTCCCCCACCACGCAGTATTTT. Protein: CASSNSPTTQYF.